This T cell receptor beta chain was recovered during a study of vaccination effects on CD4 cells after COVID-19. The study, taken as a whole, reports: In vaccinees who were healthy, merely 1 out of 255 vaccine-induced clones cross-reacted with common cold coronaviruses.

In regard to this clone: Its antigen is not known.

This table comes from immunoSEQ multiplex PCR, and its TCRdb copy is limited to in-frame clones, with some not included. The sample has under 60,000 clones, 65% to 80% seen once; the top ten hold roughly 6%. This CDR3 comprises 14 residues. The authors isolated CD4+ T cells after about eleven days of culture. The sequenced sample was CD4+ T cells from PBMCs cultured without peptide, obtained before COVID-19 vaccination. The chain is built from TRBV21-1 and TRBJ1-1; the DNA was not compared with TRBD1, the D call given in the table. TRBV21-1 corresponds to a pseudogene. The origin of this receptor is a human donor who received a COVID-19 vaccine. The CDR3 DNA follows: TGTGCCAGTTTCAACGGATGGGCGAACACTGAAGCTTTCTTT. This codes for CASFNGWANTEAFF.